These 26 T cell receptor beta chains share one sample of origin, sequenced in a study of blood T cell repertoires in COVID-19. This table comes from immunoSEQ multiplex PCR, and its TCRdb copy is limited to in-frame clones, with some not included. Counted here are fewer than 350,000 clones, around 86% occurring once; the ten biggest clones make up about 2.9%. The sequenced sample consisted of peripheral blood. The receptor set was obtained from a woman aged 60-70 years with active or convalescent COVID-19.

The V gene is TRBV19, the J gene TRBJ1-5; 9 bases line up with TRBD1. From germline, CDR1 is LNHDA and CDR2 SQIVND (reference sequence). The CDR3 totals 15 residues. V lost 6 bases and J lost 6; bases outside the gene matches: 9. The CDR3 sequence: CASRQGARIGQPQHF. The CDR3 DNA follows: TGTGCCAGTAGACAGGGGGCGCGTATAGGTCAGCCCCAGCATTTT.

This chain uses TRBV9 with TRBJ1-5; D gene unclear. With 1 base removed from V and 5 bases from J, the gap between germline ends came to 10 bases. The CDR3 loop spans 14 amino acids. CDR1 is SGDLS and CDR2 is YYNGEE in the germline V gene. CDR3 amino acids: CASSVKSTDQPQHF. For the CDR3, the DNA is TGTGCCAGCAGCGTAAAAAGCACCGATCAGCCCCAGCATTTT.

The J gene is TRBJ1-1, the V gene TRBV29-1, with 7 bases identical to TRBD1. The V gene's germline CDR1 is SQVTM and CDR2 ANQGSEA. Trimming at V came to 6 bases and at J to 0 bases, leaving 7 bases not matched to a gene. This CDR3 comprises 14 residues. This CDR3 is CSVRQGVLNTEAFF. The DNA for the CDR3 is TGCAGCGTAAGGCAGGGGGTCTTGAACACTGAAGCTTTCTTT.

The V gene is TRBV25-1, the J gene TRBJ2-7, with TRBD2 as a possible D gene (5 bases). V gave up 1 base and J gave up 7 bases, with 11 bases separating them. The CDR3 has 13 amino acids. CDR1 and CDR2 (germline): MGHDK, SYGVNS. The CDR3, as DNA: TGTGCCAGCAGTGAATTCCACCGGGGTGAGCAGTACTTC. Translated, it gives CASSEFHRGEQYF.

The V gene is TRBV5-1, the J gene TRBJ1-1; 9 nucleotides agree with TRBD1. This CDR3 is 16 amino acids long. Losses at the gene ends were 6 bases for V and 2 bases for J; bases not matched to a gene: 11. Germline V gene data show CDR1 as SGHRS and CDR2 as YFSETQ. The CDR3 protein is CASTPPGTGRNTEAFF. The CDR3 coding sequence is TGCGCCAGCACCCCTCCAGGGACAGGGCGAAACACTGAAGCTTTCTTT.

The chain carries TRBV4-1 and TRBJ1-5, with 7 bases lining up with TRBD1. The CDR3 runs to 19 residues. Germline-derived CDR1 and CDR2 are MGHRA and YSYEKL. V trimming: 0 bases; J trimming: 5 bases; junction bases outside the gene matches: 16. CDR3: CASSQDPPRYRGGYQPQHF. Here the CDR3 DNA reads TGCGCCAGCAGCCAAGATCCCCCCCGATACAGGGGCGGGTATCAGCCCCAGCATTTT.

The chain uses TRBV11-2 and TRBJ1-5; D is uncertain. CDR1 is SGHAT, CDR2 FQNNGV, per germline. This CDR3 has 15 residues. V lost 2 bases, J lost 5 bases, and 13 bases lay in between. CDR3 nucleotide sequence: TGTGCCAGCAGCTTAACGAACGGGGATGATCAGCCCCAGCATTTT. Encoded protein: CASSLTNGDDQPQHF.

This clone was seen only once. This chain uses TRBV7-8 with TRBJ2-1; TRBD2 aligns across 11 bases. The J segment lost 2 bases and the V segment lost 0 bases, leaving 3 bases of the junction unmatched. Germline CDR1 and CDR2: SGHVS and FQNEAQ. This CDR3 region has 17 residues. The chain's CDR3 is CASSLARLAGTYNEQFF. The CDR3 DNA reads TGTGCCAGCAGCTTAGCGAGACTAGCGGGGACCTACAATGAGCAGTTCTTC.

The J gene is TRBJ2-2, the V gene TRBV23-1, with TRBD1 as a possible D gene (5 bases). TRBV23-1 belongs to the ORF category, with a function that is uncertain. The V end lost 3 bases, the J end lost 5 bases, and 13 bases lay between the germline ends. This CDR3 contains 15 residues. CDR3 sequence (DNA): TGCGCCAGCAGTCACCAATGGTCAGGGACCGGGGAGCTGTTTTTT. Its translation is CASSHQWSGTGELFF.

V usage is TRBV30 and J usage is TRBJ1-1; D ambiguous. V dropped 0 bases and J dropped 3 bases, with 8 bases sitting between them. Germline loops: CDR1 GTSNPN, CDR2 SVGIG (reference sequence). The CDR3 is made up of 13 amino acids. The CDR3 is CAWSVSPDTEAFF. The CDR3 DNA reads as TGTGCCTGGAGTGTTTCCCCGGACACTGAAGCTTTCTTT. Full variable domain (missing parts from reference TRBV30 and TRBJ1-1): SQTIHQWPATLVQPVGSPLSLECTVEGTSNPNLYWYRQAAGRGLQLLFYSVGIGQISSEVPQNLSASRPQDRQFILSSKKLLLSDSGFYLCAWSVSPDTEAFFGQGTRLTVV.

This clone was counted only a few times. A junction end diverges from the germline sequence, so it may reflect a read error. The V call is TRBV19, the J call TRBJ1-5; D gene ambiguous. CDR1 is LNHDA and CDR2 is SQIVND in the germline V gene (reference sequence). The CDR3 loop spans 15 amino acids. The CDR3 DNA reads TGTGCCAGTAGTCTAGAGGCCTTTAGCAATCAGCCCCAGCATTTT. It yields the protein CASSLEAFSNQPQHF.

CDR3: CASSYDRGDTGELFF. In nucleotides, the CDR3 is TGTGCCAGCAGTTATGACAGGGGGGACACCGGGGAGCTGTTTTTT. The chain couples TRBV6-5 to TRBJ2-2; 9 bases are a match to TRBD1. This CDR3 comprises 15 residues. Per the germline V gene, CDR1 is MNHEY and CDR2 is SVGAGI. Trimming cost V 3 bases and J 3 bases; bases outside gene matches: 2.

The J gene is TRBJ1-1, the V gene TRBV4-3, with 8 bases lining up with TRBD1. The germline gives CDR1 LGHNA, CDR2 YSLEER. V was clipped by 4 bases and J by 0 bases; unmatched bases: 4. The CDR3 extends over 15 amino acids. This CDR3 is CASSPWTGLNTEAFF. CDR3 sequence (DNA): TGCGCCAGCAGCCCCTGGACAGGGTTGAACACTGAAGCTTTCTTT.

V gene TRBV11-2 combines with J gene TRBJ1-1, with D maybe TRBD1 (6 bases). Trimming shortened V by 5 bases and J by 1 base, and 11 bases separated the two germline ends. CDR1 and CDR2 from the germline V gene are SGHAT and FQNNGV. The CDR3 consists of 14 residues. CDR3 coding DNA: TGTGCCAGCAGCACCTTAGGGGGGAACACTGAAGCTTTCTTT. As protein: CASSTLGGNTEAFF.

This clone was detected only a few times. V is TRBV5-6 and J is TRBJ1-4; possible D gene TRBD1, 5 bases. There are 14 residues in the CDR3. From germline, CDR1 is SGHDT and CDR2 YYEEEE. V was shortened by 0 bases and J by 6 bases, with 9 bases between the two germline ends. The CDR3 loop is CASSLAGVDEKLFF. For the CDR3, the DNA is TGTGCCAGCAGCTTGGCGGGGGTTGATGAAAAACTGTTTTTT.

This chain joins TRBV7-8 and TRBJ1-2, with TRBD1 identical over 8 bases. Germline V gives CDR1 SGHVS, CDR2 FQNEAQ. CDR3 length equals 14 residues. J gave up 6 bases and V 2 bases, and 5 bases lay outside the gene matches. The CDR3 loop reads CASSLIPQGDGYTF. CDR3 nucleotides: TGTGCCAGCAGCTTAATCCCACAGGGGGATGGCTACACCTTC.

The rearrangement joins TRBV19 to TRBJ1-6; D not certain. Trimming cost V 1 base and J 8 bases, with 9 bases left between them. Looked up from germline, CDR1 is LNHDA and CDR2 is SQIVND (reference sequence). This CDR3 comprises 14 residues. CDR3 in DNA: TGTGCCAGTAGTATAGTGTCCGGGGATTCACCCCTCCACTTT. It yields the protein CASSIVSGDSPLHF. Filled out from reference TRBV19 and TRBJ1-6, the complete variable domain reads DGGITQSPKYLFRKEGQNVTLSCEQNLNHDAMYWYRQDPGQGLRLIYYSQIVNDFQKGDIAEGYSVSREKKESFPLTVTSAQKNPTAFYLCASSIVSGDSPLHFGNGTRLTVT.

This chain's CDR3 is CASSPNTGELFF. The CDR3 DNA is TGCGCCAGCAGCCCAAACACCGGGGAGCTGTTTTTT. This chain connects TRBV5-1 to TRBJ2-2, with D hard to call. The CDR3 has 12 residues. V lost 4 bases and J 2 bases, leaving 3 bases between the germline ends. Germline CDR1 and CDR2: SGHRS and YFSETQ.

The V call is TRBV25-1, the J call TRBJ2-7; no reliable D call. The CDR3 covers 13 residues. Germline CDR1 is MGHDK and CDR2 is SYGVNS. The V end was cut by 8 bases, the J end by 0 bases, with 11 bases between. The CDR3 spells CASLDWSSYEQYF. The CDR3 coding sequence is TGTGCCAGCTTAGACTGGAGCTCCTACGAGCAGTACTTC.

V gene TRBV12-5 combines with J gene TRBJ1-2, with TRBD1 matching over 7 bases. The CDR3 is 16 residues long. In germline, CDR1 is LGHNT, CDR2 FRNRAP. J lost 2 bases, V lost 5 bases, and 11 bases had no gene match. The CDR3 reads CASGTPPGTANYGYTF. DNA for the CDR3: TGTGCTAGTGGTACACCCCCCGGGACAGCGAACTATGGCTACACCTTC.

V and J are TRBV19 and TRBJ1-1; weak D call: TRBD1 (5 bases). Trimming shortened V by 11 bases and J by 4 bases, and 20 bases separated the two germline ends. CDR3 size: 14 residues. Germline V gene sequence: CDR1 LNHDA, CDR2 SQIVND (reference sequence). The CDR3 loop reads CAAVGGLVTTEAFF. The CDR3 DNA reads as TGTGCCGCGGTCGGGGGGTTGGTTACCACTGAAGCTTTCTTT.

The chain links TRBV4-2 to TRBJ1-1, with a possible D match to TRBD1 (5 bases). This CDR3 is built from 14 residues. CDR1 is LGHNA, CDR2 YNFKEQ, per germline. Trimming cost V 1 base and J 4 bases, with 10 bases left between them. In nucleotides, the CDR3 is TGTGCCAGCAGCCAAGTTCTCAGGGCCACTGAAGCTTTCTTT. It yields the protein CASSQVLRATEAFF.

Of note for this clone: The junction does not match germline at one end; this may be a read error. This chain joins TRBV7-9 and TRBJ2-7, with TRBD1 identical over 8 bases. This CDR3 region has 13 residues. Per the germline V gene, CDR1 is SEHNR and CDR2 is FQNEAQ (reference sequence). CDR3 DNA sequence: TGTGCCAGCAGCTTAGGGCCAGGGGGCGAGAAGTACTTC. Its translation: CASSLGPGGEKYF.

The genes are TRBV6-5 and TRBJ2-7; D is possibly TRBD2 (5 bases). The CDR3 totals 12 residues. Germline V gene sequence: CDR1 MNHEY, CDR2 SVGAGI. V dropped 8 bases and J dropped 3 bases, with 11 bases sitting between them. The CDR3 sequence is CASGRGVYEQYF. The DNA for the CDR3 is TGTGCCAGCGGCCGGGGTGTCTACGAGCAGTACTTC.

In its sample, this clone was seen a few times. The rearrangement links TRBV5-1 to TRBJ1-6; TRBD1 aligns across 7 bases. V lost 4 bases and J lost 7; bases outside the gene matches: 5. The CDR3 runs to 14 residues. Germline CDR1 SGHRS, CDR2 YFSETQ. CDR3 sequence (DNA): TGCGCCAGCAGCGTACCGGGACAGAATTCACCCCTCCACTTT. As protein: CASSVPGQNSPLHF.

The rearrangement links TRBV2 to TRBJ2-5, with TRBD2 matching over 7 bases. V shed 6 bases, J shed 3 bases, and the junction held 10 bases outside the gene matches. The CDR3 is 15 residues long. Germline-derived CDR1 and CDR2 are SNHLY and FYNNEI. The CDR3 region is CASSGTTSAEETQYF. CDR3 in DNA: TGTGCCAGCAGCGGCACAACTAGCGCCGAAGAGACCCAGTACTTC.